The sequence of this T cell receptor (beta chain) was determined in a study of T-cell memory formation after mild COVID-19. This clonotype came up once. Its specificity is not known. Study results and caveats: CM and EM subsets held most contracting CD4+ clones; EMRA held CD8+ ones.

Germline CDR1 MNHEY, CDR2 SVGAGI. V was pared by 4 bases and J by 5 bases, with 15 bases between. This CDR3 spans 14 amino acids. Amplification by 5'RACE using constant-segment primers produced TCR alpha and TCR beta cDNA libraries that carried sample barcodes and UMIs. TCRdb itself ran the 5' RACE reads through MiXCR, one entry per CDR3 protein. The sample consists of around 440,000 distinct CDR3 sequences, roughly 20% of them appearing once. The receptor was isolated from an adult woman who had mild COVID-19 (a few samples of this study predate the infection). Cell type and time point are not known. The rearrangement links TRBV6-5 to TRBJ2-7, with D possibly TRBD1 on 5 matching bases. Sequenced material: PBMCs or a T cell subset sorted from them (not recorded which). The CDR3 bases are TGTGCCAGCAGTTTCCCAGGGCCCAAGAACGAGCAGTACTTC. Its protein is CASSFPGPKNEQYF.